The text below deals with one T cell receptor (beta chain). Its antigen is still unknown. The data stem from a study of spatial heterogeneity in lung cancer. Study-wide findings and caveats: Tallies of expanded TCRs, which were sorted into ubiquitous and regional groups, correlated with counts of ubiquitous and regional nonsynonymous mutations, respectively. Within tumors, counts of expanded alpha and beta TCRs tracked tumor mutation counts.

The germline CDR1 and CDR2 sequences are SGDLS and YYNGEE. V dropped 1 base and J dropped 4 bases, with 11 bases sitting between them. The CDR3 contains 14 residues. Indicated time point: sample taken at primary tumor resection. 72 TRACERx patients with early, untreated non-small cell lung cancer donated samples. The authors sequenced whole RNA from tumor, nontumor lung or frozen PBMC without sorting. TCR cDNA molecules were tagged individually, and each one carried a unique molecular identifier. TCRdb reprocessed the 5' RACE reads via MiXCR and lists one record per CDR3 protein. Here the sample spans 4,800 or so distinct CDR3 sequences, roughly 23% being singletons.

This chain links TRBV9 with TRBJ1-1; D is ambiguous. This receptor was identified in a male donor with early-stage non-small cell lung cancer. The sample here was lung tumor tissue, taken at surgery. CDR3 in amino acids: CASSVSPDSTEAFF. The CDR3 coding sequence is TGTGCCAGCAGCGTAAGTCCGGATAGCACTGAAGCTTTCTTT. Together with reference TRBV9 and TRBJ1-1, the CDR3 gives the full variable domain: DSGVTQTPKHLITATGQRVTLRCSPRSGDLSVYWYQQSLDQGLQFLIQYYNGEERAKGNILERFSAQQFPDLHSELNLSSLELGDSALYFCASSVSPDSTEAFFGQGTRLTVV.